A selection of T cell receptor beta chains follows, all from one sample in a study of beta chain features in type 1 diabetes. Repertoires were generated with immunoSEQ multiplex PCR, while TCRdb's copy carries only in-frame clones and drops some. Of a few hundred thousand clones listed, 24% are singletons. Input material: naive CD4+ T cells from blood. The origin of the receptors is a woman aged 25 to 39 with type 1 diabetes. The CDR3 runs from the conserved cysteine through the conserved F or W. D genes are given only for firm matches. Where a row states a size, it is once, few, many or the class of an expanded clone; other rows omit it.

>few|.|TRBJ2-3|TRBV7-2
TGTGCCAGCAGCCCGCAGGGGGGAAATACGCAGTATTTT
CASSPQGGNTQYF
>few|.|TRBJ2-5|TRBV29-1
TGCAGCGTCGCGACTAGTCAAGAAGAGACCCAGTACTTC
CSVATSQEETQYF
>few|TRBD1|TRBJ1-2|TRBV28
TGTGCCAGCAGCCGGACAGGCGTTAACTATGGCTACACCTTC
CASSRTGVNYGYTF
>.|.|TRBJ2-1|TRBV27
TGTGCCAGCAGTTTGCCCCAGGGGTCCTACAATGAGCAGTTCTTC
CASSLPQGSYNEQFF
>few|TRBD1|TRBJ1-2|TRBV10-3
TGTGCCATCAGTGAGGAAGGGGGCGGCTATGGCTACACCTTC
CAISEEGGGYGYTF
>few|.|TRBJ2-1|TRBV29-1
TGCAGCGCCTTCATAAGGCAGGGGCCTTCCTACAATGAGCAGTTCTTC
CSAFIRQGPSYNEQFF
>.|.|TRBJ2-7|TRBV28
TGTGCCAGCAGTTTAGGGGGGACGGGCGAGCAGTACTTC
CASSLGGTGEQYF
>few|TRBD2|TRBJ2-5|TRBV29-1
TGCAGCGTTTCGGGGACTAGCGGGACTGAGACCCAGTACTTC
CSVSGTSGTETQYF
>.|TRBD1|TRBJ1-2|TRBV14
TGTGCCAGCAGCCAAGGTGGGACAGGGGCCGGCTACACCTTC
CASSQGGTGAGYTF
>once|TRBD1|TRBJ2-5|TRBV18
TGTGCCAGCTCACCACTGGGCGGGACAGGACAAGAGACCCAGTACTTC
CASSPLGGTGQETQYF
>few|.|TRBJ2-6|TRBV30
TGTGCCTGGAGTGTGAGAGGTCCGGTGACTGGGGCCAACGTCCTGACTTTC
CAWSVRGPVTGANVLTF
>few|.|TRBJ1-5|TRBV5-4
TGTGCCAGCAGCTTGGGCGGCCGGCAGCCCCAGCATTTT
CASSLGGRQPQHF
>few|.|TRBJ2-1|TRBV13
TGTGCCAGCAGCCCCACGAGAGCTGGCTACAATGAGCAGTTCTTC
CASSPTRAGYNEQFF
>few|TRBD1|TRBJ2-7|TRBV18
TGTGCCAGCTCACGAGGGACAGGGCGATACGAGCAGTACTTC
CASSRGTGRYEQYF
>.|TRBD1|TRBJ1-2|TRBV25-1
TGTGCCAGCAGTCGCCGGGACAGGGTGTTGGATGGCTACACCTTC
CASSRRDRVLDGYTF
>.|.|TRBJ2-5|TRBV7-3
TGTGCCAGCAGCTTACGTGCCCGGTCGGACCAAGAGACCCAGTACTTC
CASSLRARSDQETQYF
>.|.|TRBJ1-1|TRBV4-1
TGCGCCAGCAGCCAAGTCCCGCGGCCCCGGACTGAAGCTTTCTTT
CASSQVPRPRTEAFF
>.|.|TRBJ2-5|TRBV7-8
TGTGCCAGCAGCTCGTTCGCTTACGGGAGAGGAGAGACCCAGTACTTC
CASSSFAYGRGETQYF
>few|.|TRBJ1-5|TRBV9
TGTGCCAGCAGCGTAGGGCGATCGGGGCCCCAGCATTTT
CASSVGRSGPQHF
>few|.|TRBJ2-4|TRBV29-1
TGCAGCGTTGATGCGGGTGGCACTAAAAACATTCAGTACTTC
CSVDAGGTKNIQYF
>few|TRBD1|TRBJ2-3|TRBV5-1
TGCGCCAGCAGCCTTGGACAGGCCGACACAGATACGCAGTATTTT
CASSLGQADTDTQYF
>few|TRBD1|TRBJ2-5|TRBV4-1
TGCGCCAGCAGCCAACTCGGGACAGGGAGAGAGACCCAGTACTTC
CASSQLGTGRETQYF
>.|.|TRBJ2-1|TRBV9
TGTGCCAGCAGCGTAGGCCTAGCCAATGAGCAGTTCTTC
CASSVGLANEQFF
>.|.|TRBJ2-2|TRBV14
TGTGCCAGCAGCCAAGATCTTCTAGTTGCCGGGGAGCTGTTTTTT
CASSQDLLVAGELFF
>.|.|TRBJ2-4|TRBV6-6
TGTGCCAGCAATTCTCCTGCGGCCAAAAACATTCAGTACTTC
CASNSPAAKNIQYF
>.|.|TRBJ2-5|TRBV11-2
TGTGCCAGCAGCAGGGCGGGGCAACAAGAGACCCAGTACTTC
CASSRAGQQETQYF
>.|.|TRBJ1-1|TRBV5-1
TGCGCCAGCAGCGCAGGGGATGGGGTCACTGAAGCTTTCTTT
CASSAGDGVTEAFF